The 20 T cell receptor beta chains reported below all come from one sample, sequenced in a study of T cells in Graves' hyperthyroidism and ophthalmopathy. What was amplified from RNA transcripts were TCR beta CDR3 regions. The TCR CDR3 was amplified in a first-round RT-PCR using the HTBI primer set. Via MiXCR, TCRdb re-called the multiplex PCR reads, giving one row per CDR3 protein. The sample contains approximately 610,000 distinct CDR3 sequences, about 15% of which appear only once. What was sequenced was blood. Receptors originate from a woman aged 40 to 50 with Graves' ophthalmopathy.

This clonotype was detected a few times. The rearrangement uses TRBV10-3 and TRBJ2-2; 7 bases line up with TRBD1. Germline CDR1 ENHRY, CDR2 SYGVKD. The CDR3 length is 16 residues. V shed 0 bases and J 2 bases; nucleotides not matched to a gene: 3. The CDR3 sequence: CAISESRDSNTGELFF. CDR3 DNA sequence: TGTGCCATCAGTGAGTCGAGGGACAGCAACACCGGGGAGCTGTTTTTT.

This clonotype is medium-sized in the sample. V and J are TRBV27 and TRBJ1-1; TRBD1 agrees at 8 bases. The CDR3 loop spans 11 amino acids. CDR1 and CDR2 (germline): MNHEY, SMNVEV (reference sequence). V shed 7 bases and J 11 bases; nucleotides not matched to a gene: 6. In nucleotides, the CDR3 is TGTGCCAGCATCGACAGGGGCCGCGCTTTCTTT. Its translation is CASIDRGRAFF.

This clonotype was counted a single time. The genes are TRBV7-2 and TRBJ2-7, with 8 bases lining up with TRBD2. This CDR3 is 15 amino acids long. Germline V lookup: CDR1 SGHTA, CDR2 FQGNSA. Trimming took 5 bases from V and 4 from J; bases not matched to a gene: 10. CDR3 DNA sequence: TGTGCCAGCAGCACCCGTTCTAGCGGGCCGTACGAGCAGTACTTC. As protein: CASSTRSSGPYEQYF.

Only a few counts were recorded for this clonotype. The genes are TRBV18 and TRBJ2-5; D remains unclear. V dropped 6 bases and J dropped 5 bases, with 10 bases sitting between them. CDR1 is KGHSH and CDR2 is LQKENI in the germline V gene. This CDR3 is built from 12 residues. The CDR3 here is CASSPQWETQYF. In DNA, the CDR3 is TGTGCCAGCTCGCCCCAATGGGAGACCCAGTACTTC.

This clonotype was seen at least ten times. The chain uses TRBV10-2 and TRBJ2-2; D unclear. The CDR3 totals 14 residues. CDR1 is WSHSY, CDR2 SAAADI, per germline. The V end lost 5 bases, the J end lost 2 bases, and 9 bases lay between the germline ends. The CDR3 spells CASSFLSNTGELFF. As DNA, the CDR3 is TGCGCCAGCAGTTTCCTCTCCAACACCGGGGAGCTGTTTTTT.

This clonotype was counted ten times or more. The CDR3 DNA is TGTGCCAGCACCATAAGGACTCCAGGCGCCGGGGAGCTGTTTTTT. Its translation is CASTIRTPGAGELFF. The V gene is TRBV6-1, the J gene TRBJ2-2; D might be TRBD2 (5 bases). V was cut by 7 bases and J by 6 bases, with 18 bases left in between. Germline lookup yields CDR1 MNHNS and CDR2 SASEGT. This CDR3 has 15 amino acids.

This clonotype was observed many times. The chain links TRBV15 to TRBJ2-7; D is unresolved. V lost 0 bases to trimming and J lost 2 bases, with 8 bases between them. Germline-derived CDR1 and CDR2 are LNHNV and YYDKDF (reference sequence). The CDR3 extends over 14 amino acids. CDR3 sequence reads: CATSRDQVTYEQYF. CDR3 nucleotide sequence: TGTGCCACCAGCAGAGATCAGGTTACCTACGAGCAGTACTTC.

This clonotype occurred a few times. The CDR3 nucleotides read TGCGCCAGCAGCTTCAGGACTAGCGCCTACGAGCAGTACTTC. Translating it yields CASSFRTSAYEQYF. The chain is built from TRBV5-1 and TRBJ2-7; 9 positions match TRBD2. This CDR3 is 14 amino acids long. Trimming cost V 2 bases and J 2 bases; bases outside gene matches: 2. Germline CDR1 reads SGHRS; CDR2 reads YFSETQ.

The chain is built from TRBV12-3 or TRBV12-4 and TRBJ2-2; tentative D call: TRBD1 (6 bases). V dropped 7 bases and J dropped 6 bases, with 15 bases sitting between them. CDR3 length equals 14 residues. This CDR3 reads CASIQGWYPGELFF. CDR3 nucleotide sequence: TGTGCCAGCATTCAGGGGTGGTACCCCGGGGAGCTGTTTTTT.

The V and J genes are TRBV7-9 and TRBJ2-4; 8 nucleotides match TRBD1. The germline gives CDR1 SEHNR, CDR2 FQNEAQ (reference sequence). V lost 4 bases and J lost 0; bases outside the gene matches: 5. This CDR3 is 16 amino acids long. The CDR3 nucleotides are TGTGCCAGCAGCTCACCGACAGGGGTAGCCAAAAACATTCAGTACTTC. Its protein is CASSSPTGVAKNIQYF.

The chain couples TRBV2 to TRBJ2-5, with D perhaps assigned TRBD1 or TRBD2 (6 bases each). Germline CDR1 SNHLY, CDR2 FYNNEI. The CDR3 contains 16 residues. Trimming removed 6 bases from V and 5 bases from J, with 22 bases in between. For the CDR3, the DNA is TGTGCCAGCAGCGCAGCAGTTTCGGGGGCCGGGGAGACCCAGTACTTC. It encodes CASSAAVSGAGETQYF.

This clonotype was seen repeatedly, ten times or more. The J gene is TRBJ2-7, the V gene TRBV28; D uncertain. This CDR3 spans 12 amino acids. The V gene's germline CDR1 is MDHEN and CDR2 SYDVKM. V dropped 5 bases and J dropped 3 bases, with 8 bases sitting between them. Here the CDR3 DNA reads TGTGCCAGCAGTGCGTGGGGCTACGAGCAGTACTTC. This sequence encodes CASSAWGYEQYF.

This clonotype was recorded many times. The chain uses TRBV28 and TRBJ1-2, with D unclear. V lost 2 bases and J 8 bases, leaving 15 bases between the germline ends. This CDR3 contains 14 residues. Germline V gene lookup returns CDR1 MDHEN and CDR2 SYDVKM. The CDR3 reads CASSLTADADGYTF. For the CDR3, the DNA is TGTGCCAGCAGTTTAACGGCCGATGCTGACGGCTACACCTTC.

Many counts were recorded for this clonotype. The V and J genes are TRBV28 and TRBJ1-5, with D perhaps matching TRBD1 (5 bases). CDR1 is MDHEN and CDR2 is SYDVKM in the germline V gene. V was pared by 5 bases and J by 5 bases, with 16 bases between. This CDR3 region has 15 residues. The CDR3 region is CASSAQEGTYQPQHF. The CDR3 DNA reads as TGTGCCAGCAGTGCGCAAGAGGGGACGTATCAGCCCCAGCATTTT.

This clonotype was detected many times. The V gene is TRBV3-1, the J gene TRBJ2-7; TRBD1 matches at 9 bases. Germline lookup yields CDR1 LGHDT and CDR2 YNNKEL (reference sequence). The CDR3 is 15 amino acids. V gave up 3 bases and J gave up 6 bases; unmatched junction bases: 9. In nucleotides, the CDR3 is TGTGCCAGCAGCCAGCAACAGGGGGCTCTATCCGAGCAGTACTTC. It is translated as CASSQQQGALSEQYF.

This clonotype came up many times. The V gene is TRBV6-1, the J gene TRBJ2-3; possible D gene TRBD2, 5 bases. The CDR3 consists of 13 residues. Trimming pared 6 bases from V and 4 bases from J, leaving 11 bases between. Germline V gene data show CDR1 as MNHNS and CDR2 as SASEGT. CDR3 nucleotide sequence: TGTGCCAGCAGGCCCGACTACGCAGATACGCAGTATTTT. It codes for CASRPDYADTQYF.

This clonotype has ten or more counts. The chain uses TRBV12-3 or TRBV12-4 and TRBJ2-2, with 9 bases matching TRBD2. J lost 8 bases, V lost 0 bases, and 4 bases had no gene match. This CDR3 region has 15 residues. The CDR3, as DNA: TGTGCCAGCAGTTTAGCCCCCAGCGGGAGGGGGGAGCTGTTTTTT. Its protein product is CASSLAPSGRGELFF.

To note about this clonotype: This sequence may be a read error, since a much larger clone differs from it by one base. The rearrangement joins TRBV6-4 to TRBJ2-2; TRBD2 aligns across 7 bases. CDR1 and CDR2 from the germline V gene are MRHNA and SNTAGT. V lost 6 bases and J lost 6; bases outside the gene matches: 7. This CDR3 region has 14 residues. The CDR3 coding sequence is TGTGCCAGCAGCCGGGACCGGGAGGCCGGGGAGCTGTTTTTT. As protein: CASSRDREAGELFF.

In its sample, this clonotype was seen a few times. The rearrangement joins TRBV20-1 to TRBJ1-1; 9 positions match TRBD1. The CDR3 extends over 13 amino acids. The V and J ends lost 3 bases and 3 bases, in that order; junction bases with no gene match: 2. Germline assignment: CDR1 DFQATT and CDR2 SNEGSKA (reference sequence). CDR3 nucleotides: TGCAGTGCTAGGACAGGGGGGGACACTGAAGCTTTCTTT. It encodes CSARTGGDTEAFF.

As regards this clonotype: Since a much larger clone is just one base distant, this may be a read error. The genes are TRBV7-2 and TRBJ2-7; 8 bases fit TRBD2. Germline-derived CDR1 and CDR2 are SGHTA and FQGNSA. This CDR3 is built from 13 residues. The CDR3 DNA is TGTGCGACCGGGACTAGTAGTGCGGGCGGGCAGTACTTC. It is translated as CATGTSSAGGQYF.